This T cell receptor beta chain came from a study of blood T cell repertoires in COVID-19 (TCRdb year 2020). In the study overall: The collaborator samples originated in the United States, Italy and Spain and spanned the acute and convalescent phases of COVID-19. Samples came from the ongoing ImmuneRACE study (first 160 participants) plus 1,254 subjects from 6 global collaborators. The repertoires were released in a freely available public database meant as a resource for research on the immune response to SARS-CoV-2. The prospective study material was composed of cDNA or gDNA derived from T cells, B-cell-depleted T cells, or PBMCs. The dataset comprised deeply sampled blood TCRbeta repertoires from subjects exposed to, actively infected with, or recovered from COVID-19. The sample metadata nearly always contained a de-identified subject ID, COVID-19 status, age in years and sex. HLA class I and class II types, where available, came from metadata supplied by the sample provider rather than from assay-based typing.

This clone was detected once. This clone's antigen is unknown. Base qualities were left out, and no much larger clone turns up one base away. Overall results and qualifications from the work: Clinical and demographic metadata were provided uncurated, with the amount varying by source and participant.

One collaborating source in Seattle enrolled patients during active infection and followed them longitudinally through the course of disease. Each collaborating institution followed its own protocols to collect whole blood in K2EDTA tubes. Collaborator samples were shipped for TCRbeta analysis as frozen whole blood, isolated PBMCs, or DNA extracted from either sample type. TCRbeta CDR3 regions were amplified from genomic DNA by means of the immunoSEQ Assay, a bias-controlled multiplex PCR. Per the original workflow: Nucleated cell counts per sample were estimated from amplification of reference gene primers within the assay. Sequence reads were collapsed and filtered to measure the absolute abundance of every unique TCRbeta CDR3 rearrangement. For each sample, productive Simpson clonality was calculated by taking the square root of Simpson's diversity index across productive rearrangements. TCRdb provides this immuneACCESS table in a form limited to in-frame rearrangements. Some clones are lacking; in checked studies, under half of them reflect an unresolved V gene, and why the rest are absent is not known. V and J calls and clone size follow that table, whereas D and trimming were derived from the DNA. The sample table lists about 56,000 clones, approximately 92% of them with a count of one. Less than 50% of the sample is taken by the ten largest.

Sequences were obtained from peripheral blood. The clonotype was recovered from a woman between 55 and 75 years old with COVID-19, enrolled during active disease.

The encoded CDR3 is CASSYSTLRTGELFF. The DNA is as follows: TGTGCCAGCAGTTACTCGACTCTGAGGACCGGGGAGCTGTTTTTT. The V gene is TRBV6-5 and the J gene is TRBJ2-2; too little of a D gene remains to name it. The CDR3, cysteine through phenylalanine, is 15 amino acids long. Kept here is only the CDR3 DNA, which spans 45 bases and is read in frame from base 1. The germline V gene sets CDR1 to MNHEY and CDR2 to SVGAGI. The V and J ends are trimmed by 0 bases and 5 bases, leaving 10 bases between them.